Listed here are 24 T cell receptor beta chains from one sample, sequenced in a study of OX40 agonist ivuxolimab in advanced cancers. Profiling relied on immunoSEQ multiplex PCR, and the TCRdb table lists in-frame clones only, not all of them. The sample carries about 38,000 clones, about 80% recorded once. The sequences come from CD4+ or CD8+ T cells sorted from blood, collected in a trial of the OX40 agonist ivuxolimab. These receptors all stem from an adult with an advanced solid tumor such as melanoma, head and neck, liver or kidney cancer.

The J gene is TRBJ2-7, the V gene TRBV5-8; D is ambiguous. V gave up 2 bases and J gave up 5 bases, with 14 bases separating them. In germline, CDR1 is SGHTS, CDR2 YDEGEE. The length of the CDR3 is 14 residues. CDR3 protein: CASSFGLRGNEQYF. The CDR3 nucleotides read TGTGCCAGCAGCTTTGGGTTGAGAGGAAACGAGCAGTACTTC. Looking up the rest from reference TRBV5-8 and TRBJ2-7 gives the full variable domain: EAGVTQSPTHLIKTRGQQATLRCSPISGHTSVYWYQQALGLGLQFLLWYDEGEERNRGNFPPRFSGRQFPNYSSELNVNALELEDSALYLCASSFGLRGNEQYFGPGTRLTVT.

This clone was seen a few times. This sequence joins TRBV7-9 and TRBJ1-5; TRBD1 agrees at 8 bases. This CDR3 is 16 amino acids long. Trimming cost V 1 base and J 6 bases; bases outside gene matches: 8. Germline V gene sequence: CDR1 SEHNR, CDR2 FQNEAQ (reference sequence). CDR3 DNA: TGTGCCAGCAGCTTAGGGTCCAGGGGGCCTATTCAGCCCCAGCATTTT. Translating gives CASSLGSRGPIQPQHF.

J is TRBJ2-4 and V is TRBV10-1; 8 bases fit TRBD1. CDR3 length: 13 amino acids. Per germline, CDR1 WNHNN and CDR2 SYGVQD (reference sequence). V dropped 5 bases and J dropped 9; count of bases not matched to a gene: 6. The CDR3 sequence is CASSSGGSGIQYF. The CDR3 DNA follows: TGCGCCAGCAGTTCAGGGGGCAGTGGCATTCAGTACTTC.

CDR3 coding DNA: TGTGCCAGCAGGGCCTCCCAGGGAACTGGAAACACCATATATTTT. Its translation is CASRASQGTGNTIYF. This chain uses TRBV6-1 with TRBJ1-3, with D perhaps TRBD1 (5 bases). Germline V gene lookup returns CDR1 MNHNS and CDR2 SASEGT. V lost 6 bases and J lost 2, with 14 bases in between. The CDR3 is made up of 15 amino acids.

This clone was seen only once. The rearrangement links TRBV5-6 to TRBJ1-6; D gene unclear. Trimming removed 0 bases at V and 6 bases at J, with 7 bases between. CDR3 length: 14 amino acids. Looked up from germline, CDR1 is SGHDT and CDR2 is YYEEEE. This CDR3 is CASSLEPANSPLHF. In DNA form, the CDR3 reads TGTGCCAGCAGCTTGGAGCCGGCTAATTCACCCCTCCACTTT.

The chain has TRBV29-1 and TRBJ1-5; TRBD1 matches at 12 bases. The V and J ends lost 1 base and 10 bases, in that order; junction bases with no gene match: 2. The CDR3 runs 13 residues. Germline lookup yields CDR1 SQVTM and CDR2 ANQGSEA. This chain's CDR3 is CSVEGDRGQPQHF. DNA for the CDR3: TGCAGCGTTGAAGGGGACAGGGGGCAACCCCAGCATTTT. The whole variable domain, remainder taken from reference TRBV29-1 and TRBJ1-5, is SAVISQKPSRDICQRGTSLTIQCQVDSQVTMMFWYRQQPGQSLTLIATANQGSEATYESGFVIDKFPISRPNLTFSTLTVSNMSPEDSSIYLCSVEGDRGQPQHFGDGTRLSIL.

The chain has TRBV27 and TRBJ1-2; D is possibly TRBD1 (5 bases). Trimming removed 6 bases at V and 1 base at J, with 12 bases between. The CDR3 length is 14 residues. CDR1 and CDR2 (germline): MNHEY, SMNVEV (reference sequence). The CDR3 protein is CASRGPTVNYGYTF. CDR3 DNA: TGTGCCAGCAGGGGGCCTACAGTTAACTATGGCTACACCTTC.

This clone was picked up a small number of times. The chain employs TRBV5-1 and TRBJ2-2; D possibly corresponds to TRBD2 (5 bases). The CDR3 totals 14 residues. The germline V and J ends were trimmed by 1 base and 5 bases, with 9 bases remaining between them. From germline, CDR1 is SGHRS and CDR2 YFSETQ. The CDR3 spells CASSLRTGTGELFF. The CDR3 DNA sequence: TGCGCCAGCAGCTTGCGGACGGGGACCGGGGAGCTGTTTTTT.

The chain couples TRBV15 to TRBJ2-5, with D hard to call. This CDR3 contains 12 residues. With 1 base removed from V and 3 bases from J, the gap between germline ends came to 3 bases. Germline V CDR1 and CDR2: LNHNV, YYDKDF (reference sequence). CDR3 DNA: TGTGCCACCAGCAGAGCTAAAGAGACCCAGTACTTC. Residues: CATSRAKETQYF.

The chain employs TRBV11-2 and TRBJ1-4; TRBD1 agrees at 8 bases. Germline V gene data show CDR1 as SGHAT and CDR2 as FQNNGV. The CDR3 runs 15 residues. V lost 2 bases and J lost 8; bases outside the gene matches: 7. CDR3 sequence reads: CASSLLGQGSEKLFF. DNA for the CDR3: TGTGCCAGCAGCTTACTAGGACAGGGTAGCGAAAAACTGTTTTTT.

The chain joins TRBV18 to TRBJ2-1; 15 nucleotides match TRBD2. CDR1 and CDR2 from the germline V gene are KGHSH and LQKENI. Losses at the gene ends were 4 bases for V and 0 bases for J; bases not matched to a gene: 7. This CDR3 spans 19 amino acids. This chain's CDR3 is CASSRVPGLAGGSYNEQFF. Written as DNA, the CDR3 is TGTGCCAGCTCACGGGTCCCGGGACTAGCGGGGGGCTCCTACAATGAGCAGTTCTTC. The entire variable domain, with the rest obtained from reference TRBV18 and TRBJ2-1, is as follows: NAGVMQNPRHLVRRRGQEARLRCSPMKGHSHVYWYRQLPEEGLKFMVYLQKENIIDESGMPKERFSAEFPKEGPSILRIQQVVRGDSAAYFCASSRVPGLAGGSYNEQFFGPGTRLTVL.

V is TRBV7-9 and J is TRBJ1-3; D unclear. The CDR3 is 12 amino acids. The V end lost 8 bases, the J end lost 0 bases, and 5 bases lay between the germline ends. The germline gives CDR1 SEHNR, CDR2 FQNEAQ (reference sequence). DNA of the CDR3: TGTGCCAGCCAAGACTCTGGAAACACCATATATTTT. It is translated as CASQDSGNTIYF.

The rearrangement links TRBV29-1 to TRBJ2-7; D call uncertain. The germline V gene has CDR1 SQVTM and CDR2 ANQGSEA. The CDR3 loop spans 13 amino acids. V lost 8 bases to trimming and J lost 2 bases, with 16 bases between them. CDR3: CSFTLGWAYEQYF. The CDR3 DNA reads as TGCAGCTTCACCCTGGGATGGGCCTACGAGCAGTACTTC.

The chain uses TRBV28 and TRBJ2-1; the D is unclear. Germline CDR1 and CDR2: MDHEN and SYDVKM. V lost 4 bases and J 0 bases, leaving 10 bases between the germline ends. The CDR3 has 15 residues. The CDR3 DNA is TGTGCCAGCAGTTACTTAGATAGCTCCTACAATGAGCAGTTCTTC. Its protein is CASSYLDSSYNEQFF.

CDR3 nucleotide sequence: TGTGCCAGGGGGGGGGCCCCCTACGAGCAGTACTTC. This gives the protein CARGGAPYEQYF. This sequence joins TRBV6-5 and TRBJ2-7, with D maybe TRBD2 (7 bases). This CDR3 is built from 12 residues. V was pared by 9 bases and J by 2 bases, with 11 bases between. CDR1 and CDR2 from the germline V gene are MNHEY and SVGAGI.

CDR3: CASTPRQGTQYF. CDR3 DNA sequence: TGTGCCAGCACCCCTAGACAGGGAACGCAGTATTTT. The chain carries TRBV6-5 and TRBJ2-3; TRBD1 matches 7 bases. Germline V gene sequence: CDR1 MNHEY, CDR2 SVGAGI. Losses at the gene ends were 7 bases for V and 9 bases for J; bases not matched to a gene: 7. The CDR3 sequence is 12 residues long.

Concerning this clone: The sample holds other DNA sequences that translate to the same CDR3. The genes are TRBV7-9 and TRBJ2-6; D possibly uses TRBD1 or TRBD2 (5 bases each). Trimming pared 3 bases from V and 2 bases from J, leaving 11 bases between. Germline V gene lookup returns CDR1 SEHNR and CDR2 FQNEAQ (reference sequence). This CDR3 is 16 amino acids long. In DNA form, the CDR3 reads TGTGCCAGCAGCTTCGCTGGGGGAACTGGGGCCAACGTCCTGACTTTC. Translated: CASSFAGGTGANVLTF.

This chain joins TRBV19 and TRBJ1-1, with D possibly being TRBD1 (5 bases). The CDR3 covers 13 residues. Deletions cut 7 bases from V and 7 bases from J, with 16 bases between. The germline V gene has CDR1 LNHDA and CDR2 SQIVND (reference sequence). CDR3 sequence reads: CASTSQGWGEAFF. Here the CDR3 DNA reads TGTGCCAGTACTAGCCAGGGCTGGGGTGAAGCTTTCTTT.

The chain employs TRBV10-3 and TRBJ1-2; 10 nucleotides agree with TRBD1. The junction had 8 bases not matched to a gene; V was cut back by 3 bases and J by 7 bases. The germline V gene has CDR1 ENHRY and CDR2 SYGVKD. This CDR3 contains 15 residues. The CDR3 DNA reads TGTGCCATCAGTGATGGGACAGGGGTCTCGTCTGGCTACACCTTC. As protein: CAISDGTGVSSGYTF.

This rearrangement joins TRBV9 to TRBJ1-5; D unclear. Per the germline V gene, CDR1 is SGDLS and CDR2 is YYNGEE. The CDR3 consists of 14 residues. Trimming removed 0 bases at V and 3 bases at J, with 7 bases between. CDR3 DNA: TGTGCCAGCAGCGTAGGCCCTACCAATCAGCCCCAGCATTTT. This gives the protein CASSVGPTNQPQHF.

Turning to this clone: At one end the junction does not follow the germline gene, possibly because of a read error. CDR3 DNA: TGTGCCAGCAGTGACTCCGGTGGTACGAACACTGAAGCTTTCTTT. As protein: CASSDSGGTNTEAFF. The rearrangement uses TRBV6-5 and TRBJ1-1; no definite D call. Germline assignment: CDR1 MNHEY and CDR2 SVGAGI. This CDR3 region has 15 residues.

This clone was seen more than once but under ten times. CDR3 sequence (DNA): TGTGCCACCAGCAGAGATCTCCACCGAGTTGCTGAAGCTTTCTTT. Its protein product is CATSRDLHRVAEAFF. This chain joins TRBV15 and TRBJ1-1; D unclear. The V gene's germline CDR1 is LNHNV and CDR2 YYDKDF (reference sequence). This CDR3 is built from 15 residues. Trimming took 0 bases from V and 6 from J, leaving 14 bases between them. The variable domain in full, completed from reference TRBV15 and TRBJ1-1, reads DAMVIQNPRYQVTQFGKPVTLSCSQTLNHNVMYWYQQKSSQAPKLLFHYYDKDFNNEADTPDNFQSRRPNTSFCFLDIRSPGLGDTAMYLCATSRDLHRVAEAFFGQGTRLTVV.

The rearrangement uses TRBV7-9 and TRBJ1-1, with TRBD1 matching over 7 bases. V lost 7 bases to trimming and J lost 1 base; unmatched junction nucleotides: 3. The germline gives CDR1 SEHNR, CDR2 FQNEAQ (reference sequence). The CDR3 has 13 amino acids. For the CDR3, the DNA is TGTGCCAGCAACCAGGGGGGGAACACTGAAGCTTTCTTT. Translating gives CASNQGGNTEAFF.

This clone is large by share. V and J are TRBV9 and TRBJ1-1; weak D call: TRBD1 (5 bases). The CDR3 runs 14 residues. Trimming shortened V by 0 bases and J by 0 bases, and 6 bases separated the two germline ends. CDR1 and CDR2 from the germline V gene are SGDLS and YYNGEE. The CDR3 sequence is CASSVGQMNTEAFF. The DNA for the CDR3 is TGTGCCAGCAGCGTAGGACAGATGAACACTGAAGCTTTCTTT.